The TCR beta chain described here comes from a study of shared clonotypes between healthy human individuals. The assay was immunoSEQ multiplex PCR, and TCRdb's table has in-frame clones only and misses some. The table shows some 580,000 clones, with 98% occurring only once. Positively selected for CCR7, the CD45RO-negative cells used as naive CD8 cells excluded terminally differentiated effector memory CD45RA+ cells. V lost 5 bases, J lost 4 bases, and 12 bases lay in between. This CDR3 spans 13 amino acids. Germline V gives CDR1 SGHRS, CDR2 YFSETQ. V is TRBV5-1 and J is TRBJ1-1; D call uncertain. Material for sequencing was naive CD8+ T cells sorted from blood. This receptor was identified in a man aged 25 to 40 in good health. CDR3 amino acids: CASRAPRSTEAFF. Here the CDR3 DNA reads TGCGCCAGCAGGGCACCACGCTCCACTGAAGCTTTCTTT.